This T cell receptor (beta chain) was profiled in a study of blood T cell repertoires in COVID-19. Per germline, CDR1 SGHTA and CDR2 FQGNSA. Trimming at V came to 8 bases and at J to 0 bases, leaving 6 bases not matched to a gene. The CDR3 has 15 amino acids. This clone was counted once. Sequencing was performed with immunoSEQ multiplex PCR; in TCRdb, only in-frame clones are kept and a portion is missing. This table holds roughly 42,000 clones, more than 70% found once. Sequencing was done on a sample of peripheral blood. This receptor was taken from a human donor in a cohort sampled during active COVID-19. The V and J genes are TRBV7-2 and TRBJ2-2; 7 nucleotides agree with TRBD1. The CDR3 is CASGRDRANTGELFF. The CDR3 nucleotides read TGTGCCAGCGGCCGGGACAGAGCGAACACCGGGGAGCTGTTTTTT.